The source of this TCR beta chain is a study of monozygotic twins with inflammatory bowel disease. The CDR3 consists of 16 residues. The germline V gene has CDR1 MNHEY and CDR2 SVGAGI. TCRdb reprocessed the 5' RACE reads and reports one entry per CDR3 protein, with no DNA. Its table lists about 300,000 distinct CDR3 sequences. Per donor, 2.5 ml of blood was collected and frozen. The chain links TRBV6-5 to TRBJ2-7; TCRdb proposes TRBD2, but this gene call is untestable without DNA. The receptor was isolated from a human donor with ulcerative colitis or Crohn's disease, or a healthy co-twin of an affected twin (not recorded which). The specimen sequenced was blood. The CDR3 region is CASSYSRGLASYEQYF.